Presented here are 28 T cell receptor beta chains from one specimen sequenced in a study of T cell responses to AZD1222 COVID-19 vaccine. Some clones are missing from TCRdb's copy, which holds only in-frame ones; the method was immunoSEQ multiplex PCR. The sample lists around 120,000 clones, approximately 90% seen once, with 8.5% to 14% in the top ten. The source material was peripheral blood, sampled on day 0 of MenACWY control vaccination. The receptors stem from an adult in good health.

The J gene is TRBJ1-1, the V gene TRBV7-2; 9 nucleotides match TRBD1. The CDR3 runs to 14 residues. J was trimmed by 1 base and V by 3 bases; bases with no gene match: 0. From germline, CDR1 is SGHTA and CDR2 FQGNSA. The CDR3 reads CASSLDRGNTEAFF. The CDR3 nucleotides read TGTGCCAGCAGCTTGGACAGGGGGAACACTGAAGCTTTCTTT.

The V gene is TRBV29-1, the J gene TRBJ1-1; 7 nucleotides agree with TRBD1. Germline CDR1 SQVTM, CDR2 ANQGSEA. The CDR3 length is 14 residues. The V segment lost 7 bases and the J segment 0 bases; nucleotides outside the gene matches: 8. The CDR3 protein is CSAPPGQLNTEAFF. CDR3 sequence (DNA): TGCAGCGCTCCTCCGGGACAGTTGAACACTGAAGCTTTCTTT.

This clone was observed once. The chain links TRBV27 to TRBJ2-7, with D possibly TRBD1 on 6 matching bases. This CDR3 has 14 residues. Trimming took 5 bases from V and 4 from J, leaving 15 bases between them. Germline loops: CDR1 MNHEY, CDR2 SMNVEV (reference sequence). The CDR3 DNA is TGTGCCAGCAGTACTACAGGGTCGTTTTACGAGCAGTACTTC. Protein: CASSTTGSFYEQYF.

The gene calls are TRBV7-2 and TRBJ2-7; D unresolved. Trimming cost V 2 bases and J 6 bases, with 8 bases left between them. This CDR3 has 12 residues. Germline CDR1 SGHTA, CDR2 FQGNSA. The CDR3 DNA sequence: TGTGCCAGCAGCTTAAGACTGGTCGAGCAGTACTTC. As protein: CASSLRLVEQYF.

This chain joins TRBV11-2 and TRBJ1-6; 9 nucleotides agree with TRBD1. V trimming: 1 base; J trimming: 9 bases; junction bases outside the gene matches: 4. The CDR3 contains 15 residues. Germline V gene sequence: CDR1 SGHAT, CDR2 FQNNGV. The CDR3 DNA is TGTGCCAGCAGCTTAGTTGGGACAGGGCCTTCACCCCTCCACTTT. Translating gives CASSLVGTGPSPLHF.

The CDR3 loop reads CASSVDRGGEQYF. The CDR3 coding sequence is TGTGCCAGCAGCGTGGACAGGGGGGGCGAGCAGTACTTC. This rearrangement joins TRBV7-2 to TRBJ2-7; 10 positions agree with TRBD1. Germline V gene sequence: CDR1 SGHTA, CDR2 FQGNSA. The CDR3 extends over 13 amino acids. V lost 5 bases, J lost 6 bases, and 4 bases stayed unmatched.

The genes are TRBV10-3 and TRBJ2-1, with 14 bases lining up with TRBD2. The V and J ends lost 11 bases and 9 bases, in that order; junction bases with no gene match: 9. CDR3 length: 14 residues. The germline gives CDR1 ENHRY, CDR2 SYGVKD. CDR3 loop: CASTGTSGSPEQFF. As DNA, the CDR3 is TGTGCCTCGACCGGGACTAGCGGGAGCCCTGAGCAGTTCTTC.

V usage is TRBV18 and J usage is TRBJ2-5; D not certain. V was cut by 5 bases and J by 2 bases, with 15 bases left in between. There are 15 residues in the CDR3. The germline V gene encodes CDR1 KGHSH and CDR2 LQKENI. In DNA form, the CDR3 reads TGTGCCAGCTCATTTTATTCGAGAGGTCAAGAGACCCAGTACTTC. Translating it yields CASSFYSRGQETQYF.

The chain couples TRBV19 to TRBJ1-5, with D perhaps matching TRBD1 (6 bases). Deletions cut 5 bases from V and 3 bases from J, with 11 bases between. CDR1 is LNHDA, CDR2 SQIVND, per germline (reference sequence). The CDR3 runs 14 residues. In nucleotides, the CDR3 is TGTGCCAGTAGTGTACAGGGCCCCAATCAGCCCCAGCATTTT. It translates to CASSVQGPNQPQHF.

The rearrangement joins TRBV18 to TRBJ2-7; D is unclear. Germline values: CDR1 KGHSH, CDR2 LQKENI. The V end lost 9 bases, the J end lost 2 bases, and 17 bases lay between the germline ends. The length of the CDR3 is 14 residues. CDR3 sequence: CASSLQDLTYEQYF. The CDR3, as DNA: TGTGCCAGTTCCCTCCAGGACCTAACCTACGAGCAGTACTTC.

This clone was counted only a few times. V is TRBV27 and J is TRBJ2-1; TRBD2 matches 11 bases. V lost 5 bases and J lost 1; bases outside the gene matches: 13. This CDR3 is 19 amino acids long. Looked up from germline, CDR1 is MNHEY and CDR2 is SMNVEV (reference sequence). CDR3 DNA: TGTGCCAGCAGTCCATCATTCGGGACTAGCGGCTTATCCTACAATGAGCAGTTCTTC. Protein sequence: CASSPSFGTSGLSYNEQFF.

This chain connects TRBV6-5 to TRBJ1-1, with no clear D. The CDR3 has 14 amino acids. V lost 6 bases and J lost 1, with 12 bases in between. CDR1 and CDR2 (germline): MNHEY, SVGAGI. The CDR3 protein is CASSSVSQNTEAFF. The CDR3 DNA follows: TGTGCCAGCAGCTCTGTCAGTCAGAACACTGAAGCTTTCTTT.

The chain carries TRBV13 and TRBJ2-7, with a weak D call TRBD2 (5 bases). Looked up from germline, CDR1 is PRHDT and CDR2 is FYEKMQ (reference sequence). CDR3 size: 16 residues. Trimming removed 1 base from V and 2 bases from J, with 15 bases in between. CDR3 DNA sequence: TGTGCCAGCAGCTTAGAGGGCAACCAGCGGCCCTACGAGCAGTACTTC. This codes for CASSLEGNQRPYEQYF.

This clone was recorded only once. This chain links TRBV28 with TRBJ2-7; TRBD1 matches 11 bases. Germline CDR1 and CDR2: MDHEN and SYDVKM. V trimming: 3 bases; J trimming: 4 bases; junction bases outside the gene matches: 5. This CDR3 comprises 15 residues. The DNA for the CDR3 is TGTGCCAGCAGTTTGACCGGGACAGGGGGGTACGAGCAGTACTTC. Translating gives CASSLTGTGGYEQYF.

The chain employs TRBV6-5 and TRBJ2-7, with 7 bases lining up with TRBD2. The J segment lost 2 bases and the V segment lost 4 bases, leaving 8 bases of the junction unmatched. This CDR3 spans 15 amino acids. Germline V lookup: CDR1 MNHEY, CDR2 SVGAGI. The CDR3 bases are TGTGCCAGCAGTTCCCCGGGACTATTGGCCTACGAGCAGTACTTC. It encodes CASSSPGLLAYEQYF.

Written as DNA, the CDR3 is TGCAGCGTTGAACAGGGAGGTACTGAAGCTTTCTTT. It encodes CSVEQGGTEAFF. This chain uses TRBV29-1 with TRBJ1-1; D is possibly TRBD1 (5 bases). V was cut by 2 bases and J by 5 bases, with 9 bases left in between. CDR1 and CDR2 (germline): SQVTM, ANQGSEA. This CDR3 has 12 amino acids.

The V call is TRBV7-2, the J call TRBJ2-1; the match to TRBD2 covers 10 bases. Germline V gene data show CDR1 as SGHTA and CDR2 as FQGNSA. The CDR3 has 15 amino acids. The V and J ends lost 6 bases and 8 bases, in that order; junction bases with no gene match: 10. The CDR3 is CASSYSGRPEDEQFF. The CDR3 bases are TGTGCCAGCAGTTATAGCGGGAGGCCGGAGGATGAGCAGTTCTTC. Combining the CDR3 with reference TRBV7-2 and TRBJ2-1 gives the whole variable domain GAGVSQSPSNKVTEKGKDVELRCDPISGHTALYWYRQSLGQGLEFLIYFQGNSAPDKSGLPSDRFSAERTGGSVSTLTIQRTQQEDSAVYLCASSYSGRPEDEQFFGPGTRLTVL.

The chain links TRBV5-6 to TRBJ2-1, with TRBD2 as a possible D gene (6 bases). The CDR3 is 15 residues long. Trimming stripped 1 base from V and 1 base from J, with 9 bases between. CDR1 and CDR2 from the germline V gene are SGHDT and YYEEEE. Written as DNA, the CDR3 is TGTGCCAGCAGCTTGATGGGAGGATCCTACAATGAGCAGTTCTTC. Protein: CASSLMGGSYNEQFF. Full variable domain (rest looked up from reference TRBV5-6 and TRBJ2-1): DAGVTQSPTHLIKTRGQQVTLRCSPKSGHDTVSWYQQALGQGPQFIFQYYEEEERQRGNFPDRFSGHQFPNYSSELNVNALLLGDSALYLCASSLMGGSYNEQFFGPGTRLTVL.

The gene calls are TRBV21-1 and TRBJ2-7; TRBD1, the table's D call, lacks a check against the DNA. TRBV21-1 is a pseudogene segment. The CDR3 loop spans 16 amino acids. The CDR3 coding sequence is TGTGCCAGCAGCAAAGATCGGACAGGGGTAAACCGCGAGCAGTACTTC. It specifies CASSKDRTGVNREQYF.

Here the CDR3 DNA reads TGTGCCAGCAGTCCTAACCGGGTAGAGACCCAGTACTTC. Its protein product is CASSPNRVETQYF. The genes are TRBV12-3 or TRBV12-4 and TRBJ2-5; D is ambiguous. The CDR3 runs to 13 residues. V was trimmed by 5 bases and J by 4 bases, leaving 11 bases between them.

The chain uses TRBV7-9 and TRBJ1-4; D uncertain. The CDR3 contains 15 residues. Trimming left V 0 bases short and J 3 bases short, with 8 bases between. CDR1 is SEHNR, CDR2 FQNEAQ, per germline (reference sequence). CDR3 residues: CASSLAGNANEKLFF. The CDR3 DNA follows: TGTGCCAGCAGCTTAGCCGGGAATGCTAATGAAAAACTGTTTTTT.

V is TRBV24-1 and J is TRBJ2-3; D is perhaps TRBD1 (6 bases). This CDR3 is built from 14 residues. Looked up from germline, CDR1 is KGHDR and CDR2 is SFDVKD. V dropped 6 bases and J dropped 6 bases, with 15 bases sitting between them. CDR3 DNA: TGTGCCACCAGTTCCTCAGGGGAGCGGGATACGCAGTATTTT. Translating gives CATSSSGERDTQYF.

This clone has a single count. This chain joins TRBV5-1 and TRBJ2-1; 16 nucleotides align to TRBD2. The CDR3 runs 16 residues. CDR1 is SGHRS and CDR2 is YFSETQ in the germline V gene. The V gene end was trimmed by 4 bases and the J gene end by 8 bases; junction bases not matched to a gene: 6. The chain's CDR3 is CASSQGLAGGPDEQFF. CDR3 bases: TGCGCCAGCAGCCAGGGACTAGCGGGAGGGCCGGATGAGCAGTTCTTC.

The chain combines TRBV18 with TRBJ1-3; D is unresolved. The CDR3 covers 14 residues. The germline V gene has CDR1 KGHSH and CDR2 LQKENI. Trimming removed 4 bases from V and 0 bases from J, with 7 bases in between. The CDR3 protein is CASSLPLSGNTIYF. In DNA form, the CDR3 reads TGTGCCAGCTCACTCCCCCTCTCTGGAAACACCATATATTTT.

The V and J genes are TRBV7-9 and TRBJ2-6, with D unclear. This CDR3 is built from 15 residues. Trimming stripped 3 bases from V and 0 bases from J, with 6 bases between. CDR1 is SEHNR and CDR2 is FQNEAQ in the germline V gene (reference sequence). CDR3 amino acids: CASSFTLSGANVLTF. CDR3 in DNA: TGTGCCAGCAGCTTCACTCTCTCTGGGGCCAACGTCCTGACTTTC.

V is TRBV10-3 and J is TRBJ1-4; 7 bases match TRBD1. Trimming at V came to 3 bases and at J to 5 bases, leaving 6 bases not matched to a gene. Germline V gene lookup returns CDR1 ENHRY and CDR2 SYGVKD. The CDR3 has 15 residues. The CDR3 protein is CAISETGTENEKLFF. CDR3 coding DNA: TGTGCCATCAGTGAAACCGGGACAGAGAATGAAAAACTGTTTTTT.

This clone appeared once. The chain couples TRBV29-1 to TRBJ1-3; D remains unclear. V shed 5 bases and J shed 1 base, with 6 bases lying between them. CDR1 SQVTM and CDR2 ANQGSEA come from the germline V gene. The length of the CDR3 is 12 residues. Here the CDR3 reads CSVRGSGNTIYF. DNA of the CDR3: TGCAGCGTTAGAGGGTCTGGAAACACCATATATTTT.

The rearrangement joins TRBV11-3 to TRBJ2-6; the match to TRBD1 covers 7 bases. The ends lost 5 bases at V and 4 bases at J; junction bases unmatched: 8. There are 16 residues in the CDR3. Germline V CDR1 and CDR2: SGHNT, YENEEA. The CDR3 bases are TGTGCCAGCAGCATGGGACAGCCGGTGGGGGCCAACGTCCTGACTTTC. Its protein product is CASSMGQPVGANVLTF.